This paragraph covers one TCR beta chain sequence. There is no known antigen for this receptor. Nothing much larger sits one base from this clone, and base qualities are not available. The germline V gene (reference sequence) supplies CDR1 GTSNPN and CDR2 SVGIG. The CDR3 holds 14 amino acids from the cysteine to the phenylalanine. Only the CDR3 DNA stays, 42 bases, in frame from base 1. Ends trimmed: V by 4 bases, J by 5 bases; bases unmatched to a gene: 7. The data belong to a study of cytomegalovirus exposure and HLA in healthy donors (dated by TCRdb to between 2016 and 2019). Context from the whole study: In an earlier analysis of 587 of the donors, 276 Gb of sequence data and approximately 120 million unique TCR beta sequences from 150 million to 200 million T cells were reported. Because of strong linkage in the cohort, five DR-DQ haplotypes were treated as single units for association and clustering. All discovery cohort repertoires had been generated using a single sequencing platform. Typing coverage differed by locus: A, B, C, DRB1 and DQB1 were typed in roughly 620-640 donors, DQA1 in about 550, DPA1 in 600 to 610, and DPB1 in 472. Across 300 to 400 genotyped donors of the cohort, an average of about 250,000 unique TCR beta nucleotide sequences per donor were sequenced, and roughly 20% of those sequences were non-productive. HLA typing covered class I and class II loci at four-digit resolution. Of the roughly 390 genotyped donors, less than 90% were placed in the genetic ancestry cluster associated with self-reported Caucasian donors. The T cell repertoires of roughly 660 subjects were profiled by immunosequencing and related to cytomegalovirus serostatus. Rather than using new phenotypic data, the later analysis identified candidate immune exposures from TCR beta sequences and from how often those sequences occurred across donors. To predict cytomegalovirus infection status, the study combined high-throughput TCR immunosequencing, statistical association of individual TCRs with disease status, and machine learning. Around 320 gigabases of sequencing data and approximately 80 million unique TCR sequences were included in an early release covering about 620 HLA-typed donors. In an earlier analysis of 500 to 650 of the donors, high-throughput TCR beta sequencing was used to judge whether each TCR beta V gene segment behaved as functional or pseudogenic. A later analysis re-analyzed previously published TCR beta repertoires from 650 to 800 donors and added high-resolution HLA genotyping to study TCR occurrence patterns. A separate validation cohort of roughly 130 different subjects was used in addition to the approximately 700-subject first cohort. In a later genetic analysis, genome-wide SNP genotypes for about 55% of the roughly 700 donors were used, and that subset was treated as a discovery cohort. The study aimed to test whether signatures of past pathogen exposure could be identified by cataloging public T cell receptors. Donor age, sex, ethnicity and CMV serostatus were collected together with the repertoire data. What the research found in general, with its limitations: A later analysis reported that several top co-occurrence clusters appeared linked to parvovirus B19, influenza, CMV and Epstein-Barr virus. A further reported finding was that TCR beta sequences accurately predicted the HLA-A and HLA-B alleles for most subjects in the first cohort. A later analysis found that TCR association rates varied across HLA loci, with DRB1 alleles showing the most associated TCRs and HLA-C alleles the fewest. Because the 87-base-pair reads could not distinguish some IMGT-functional V segments, including TRBV6-2 and TRBV6-3, those segments were excluded. An earlier analysis of 450 to 750 of the donors showed that most TCR beta V segments appeared in productive rearrangements either about 90% or about 30% of the time, which broadly matched IMGT annotations. An association between a missense DCLRE1C variant and V-gene and J-gene trimming of TCR beta chains was found in a later genetic analysis and replicated in an independent cohort. Across donors, most TCR sequences were observed very rarely, whereas some public TCRs were present in many individuals. A cluster of highly shared sequence variants was judged likely to represent a technical artifact of the sequencing pipeline. CMV serostatus was the only immune exposure information available for the cohort. Correlated functional status among segregating V segments might reflect linkage disequilibrium, but an unknown experimental factor could not be ruled out. In vitro tests confirmed that a few of the cytomegalovirus-associated TCR beta chains recognize cytomegalovirus antigens. HLA typing was unavailable for some donors at each locus, so association tests used only the typed subset. In both the original and validation cohorts, the classifier was reported to diagnose cytomegalovirus status with high specificity and sensitivity. In a later genetic analysis, fewer N-insertions in productive TCRs were reported among donors in an Asian-associated ancestry cluster than the roughly 670-donor mean. The cohort was sequenced for TCR beta chains only, and without alpha or paired-chain data the features that could be detected were limited. In a later analysis, most CMV-associated TCR beta chains were found to appear HLA-restricted, with HLA associations seemingly driven largely by CMV exposure. In the study, about 150 TCR beta chains were listed as associated with cytomegalovirus. Presence/absence analyses assumed roughly uniform sequencing depth across donors, an assumption that may not hold. When HLA alleles, especially DR and DQ, strongly co-occurred, TCR associations were difficult to assign to individual alleles. A later analysis found that HLA-associated TCR beta chains were more clonally expanded and had lower generation probabilities than equally common non-associated chains. The authors suggested that the approach could potentially be generalized to other disease states and immunological phenotypes. A later analysis associated about 17,000 TCR beta sequences with specific HLA alleles at a false discovery rate of 0.05. Because counts were too low, more than 15 rarely observed V segments, including chromosome 9 orphons, were excluded from the earlier analysis of roughly 580 of the donors.

The cohort comprised under 700 healthy bone marrow donors. At the time of sampling, every cohort member was nominally healthy, though immune exposures that went unrecorded were likely present. The donor tested CMV seropositive, placing the donor among the 289 seropositive members of the cohort. A peripheral blood sample was collected from each donor, and TCR beta sequencing was performed on peripheral blood mononuclear cells. The Qiagen DNeasy Blood Extraction Kit was used to extract genomic DNA from the blood cell samples. Receptor amplification or capture employed the immunoSEQ multiplex PCR assay. For the multiplex PCR, a mixture combining 60 forward primers for TCR Vbeta segments and 13 reverse primers for TCR Jbeta segments was used. The CDR3 region of rearranged TCR beta genes was amplified from genomic DNA with a multiplex PCR assay. The Illumina HiSeq System was used to sequence the amplified TCR beta libraries as 87-base-pair reads. Processing in the source paper ran as follows. A later analysis tallied 75 million to 95 million unique TCR beta chains across the 650 to 750 repertoires, and roughly 11 million of those chains were shared by two or more donors. Raw reads were error-corrected and collapsed into unique sequences by a nearest-neighbor algorithm in which closely related sequences were merged to remove PCR and sequencing errors. Alignment of CDR3 sequences to IMGT reference sequences was used to assign V, D and J gene segments. For a sequence to be retained, a match of at least six nucleotides was required to both a V gene segment and a J gene segment. Rearrangements were classified as productive when the CDR3 lacked stop codons and remained in frame with V and J, and all other rearrangements were classified as non-productive. Following IMGT convention, CDR3 was defined as the stretch from the second conserved V-encoded cysteine up to the conserved J-encoded phenylalanine. The earlier analysis of 550 to 650 of the donors excluded any sequence lacking an unambiguous match to a single V gene segment. In an earlier analysis of around 590 of the donors, a V segment was called functional when productive rearrangements were above 56.7%, and segregating when the standard deviation between donors exceeded 5%. A statistical classification framework was built to diagnose cytomegalovirus status from the catalog of TCR beta chain sequences. V and J gene assignment, in a later analysis, came from comparing TCR nucleotide sequences with IMGT/GENE-DB human TR gene sequences. The TCRdist pipeline was used in a later analysis to assign CDR3 sequences and most-parsimonious VDJ recombination scenarios. A later analysis defined each TCR beta chain by its CDR3 amino acid sequence plus V-gene family, and excluded reads lacking a unique V-gene family. To address suspected cross-contamination and a sequencing artifact, a later analysis removed 450 to 700 highly shared, low-generation-probability nucleotide sequences. For each public chain, a later analysis derived a clonal expansion index from normalized ranks of inferred template counts within each repertoire. In a later analysis, generation probabilities were computed with a VDJ recombination model fitted to out-of-frame rearrangements, and the resulting probabilities were checked against IGoR. A later analysis scored TCR-TCR, TCR-HLA and TCR-CMV co-occurrence with hypergeometric tests, applying a repertoire-size bias correction to TCR pairs. To estimate false discovery rates, a later analysis permuted the HLA or CMV assignments 20 times. In a later analysis, co-occurring TCRs were grouped using DBSCAN, with TCRdist sequence similarity added in when clustering inside HLA-allele-positive subsets. Co-occurrence clustering excluded repertoires with fewer than 30,000 or more than 120,000 public chains, plus five with anomalous nucleotide sharing. In its TCRdb copy, this immuneACCESS table keeps in-frame sequences only and misses some clones. Where compared with another copy, unresolved V genes explain less than half of these, and the others have no known cause. V and J calls and clone size come straight from that table; D and trimming were deduced from the DNA. Recorded for this sample are 150,000 to 200,000 clones; approximately 67% of them occurred a single time. The ten largest clonotypes hold around 4.5% of the sample.

Sequenced material: PBMCs. This receptor was taken from a woman aged 18 to 35 in good health and CMV-seropositive. The chain joins TRBV30 to TRBJ2-5; TRBD1 lines up with 10 middle nucleotides. The CDR3 region reads CAWTRQGARETQYF. The DNA sequence is as follows: TGTGCCTGGACTAGACAGGGGGCCCGTGAGACCCAGTACTTC.